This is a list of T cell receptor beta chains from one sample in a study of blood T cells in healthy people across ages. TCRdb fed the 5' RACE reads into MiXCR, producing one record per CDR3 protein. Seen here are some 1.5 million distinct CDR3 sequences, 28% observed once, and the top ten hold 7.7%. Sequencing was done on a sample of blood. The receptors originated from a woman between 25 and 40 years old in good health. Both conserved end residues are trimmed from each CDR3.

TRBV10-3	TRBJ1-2	AISELGGAGGYT
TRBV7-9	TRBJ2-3	ASSANDRVATDTQY
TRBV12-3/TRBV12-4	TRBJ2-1	ASSPGLAGANEQF
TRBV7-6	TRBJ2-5	ASSLVSRGDNEQY
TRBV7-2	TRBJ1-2	ASSARQGDGYT
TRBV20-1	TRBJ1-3	SARSVGIGNTIY
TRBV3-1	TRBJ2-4	ASSQDLVAEGNIQY
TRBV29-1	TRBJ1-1	SVYGQGATEAF
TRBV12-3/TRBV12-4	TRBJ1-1	ASSQPGVGAF
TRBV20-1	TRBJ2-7	SATRSNEQY
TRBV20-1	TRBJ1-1	SARDFDEAF
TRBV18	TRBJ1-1	ASSPPTGRNTEAF
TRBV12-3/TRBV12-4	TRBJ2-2	ASGNTGGTGELF
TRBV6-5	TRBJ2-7	ASSTLSSVQEGQY
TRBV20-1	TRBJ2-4	SARFVRDMY
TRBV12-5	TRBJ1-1	ASGLRLTSSEHAEAF
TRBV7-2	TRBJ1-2	ASSRSGTGVYGYT
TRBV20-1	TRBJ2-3	SVATSGASTDTQY
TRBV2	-	ASTGNSYNEQY
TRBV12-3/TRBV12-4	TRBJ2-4	ASSQGSGKNIQY
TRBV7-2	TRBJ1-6	ASSSTGGESPLH
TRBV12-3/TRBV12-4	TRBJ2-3	ASSIGTRGYTDTQY
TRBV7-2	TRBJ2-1	ASSSRTSGSSYNEQF
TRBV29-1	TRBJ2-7	SVGSGGVYEQY
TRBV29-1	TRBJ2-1	SSPGVNEQF
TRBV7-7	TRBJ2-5	ASSPRPAELRLETQY
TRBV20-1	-	SGMTGARTAYEQY
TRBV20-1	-	SAREARQGDGEQY
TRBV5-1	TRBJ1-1	ASSLGLDNTEAF
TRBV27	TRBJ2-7	ASSLKGPREQY
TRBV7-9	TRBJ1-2	ASRGVANYGYT
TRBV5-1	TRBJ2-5	ASSSPTSPETQY
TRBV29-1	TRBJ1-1	SAQGSYLMNTEAF
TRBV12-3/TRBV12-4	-	ASSWKPTAGTTYEQY
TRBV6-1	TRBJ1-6	ASSEWESPLH
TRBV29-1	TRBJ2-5	SGARGGETQY
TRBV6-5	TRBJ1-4	ASSYGTRVNEKLF
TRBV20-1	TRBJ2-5	SALSATQY
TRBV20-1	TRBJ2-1	SAPRGGSYNEQF
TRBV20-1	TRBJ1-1	SARDLYTGGTEAF
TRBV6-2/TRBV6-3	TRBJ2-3	ASARSDTQY
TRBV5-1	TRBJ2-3	ASSLLAERTDTQY
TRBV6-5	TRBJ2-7	AGSYSAVADSYEQY
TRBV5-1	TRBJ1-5	ASSLGDRGLDQPQH
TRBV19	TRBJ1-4	ASRGDPSEKLF
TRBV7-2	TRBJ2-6	ASSLVYGANVRT
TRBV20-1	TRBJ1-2	SARDNSGQGPNYGYT
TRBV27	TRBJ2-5	ASRGSVTQY
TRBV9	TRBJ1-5	ASSVGPGDGNQPQH
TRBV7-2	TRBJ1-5	ASSLEGGRGNQPQH
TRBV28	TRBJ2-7	GSSRQGSYEQY
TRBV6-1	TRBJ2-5	ASSLLGGKETQY
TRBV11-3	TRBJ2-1	ASSLRSGRNSGYNEQF
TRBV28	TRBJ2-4	ASSGGQKNIQY
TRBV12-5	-	ASGFTADEQY
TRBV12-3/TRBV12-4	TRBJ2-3	ASSTLDTDTQY
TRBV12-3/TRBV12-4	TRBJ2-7	ASSPVPSFYSYEQY
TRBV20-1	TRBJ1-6	SARSSLGSPLH
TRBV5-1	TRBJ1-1	ASSLEDFRLEAF
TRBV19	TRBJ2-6	ASRAGEGGANVRT